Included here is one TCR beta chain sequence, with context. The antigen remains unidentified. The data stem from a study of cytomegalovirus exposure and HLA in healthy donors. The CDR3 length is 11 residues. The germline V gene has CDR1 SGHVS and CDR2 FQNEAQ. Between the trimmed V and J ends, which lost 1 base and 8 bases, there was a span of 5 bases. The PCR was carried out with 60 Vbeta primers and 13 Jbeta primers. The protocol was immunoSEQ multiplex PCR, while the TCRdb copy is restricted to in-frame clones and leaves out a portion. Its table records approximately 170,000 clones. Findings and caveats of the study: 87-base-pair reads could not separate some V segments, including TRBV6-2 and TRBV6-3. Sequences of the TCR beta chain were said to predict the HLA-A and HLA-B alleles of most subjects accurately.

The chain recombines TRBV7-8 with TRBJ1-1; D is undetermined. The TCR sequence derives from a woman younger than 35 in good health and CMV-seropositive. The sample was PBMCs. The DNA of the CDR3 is TGTGCCAGCAGCTTAGGCGGAGAAGCTTTCTTT. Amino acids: CASSLGGEAFF. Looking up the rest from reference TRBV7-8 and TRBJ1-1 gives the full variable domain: GAGVSQSPRYKVAKRGQDVALRCDPISGHVSLFWYQQALGQGPEFLTYFQNEAQLDKSGLPSDRFFAERPEGSVSTLKIQRTQQEDSAVYLCASSLGGEAFFGQGTRLTVV.